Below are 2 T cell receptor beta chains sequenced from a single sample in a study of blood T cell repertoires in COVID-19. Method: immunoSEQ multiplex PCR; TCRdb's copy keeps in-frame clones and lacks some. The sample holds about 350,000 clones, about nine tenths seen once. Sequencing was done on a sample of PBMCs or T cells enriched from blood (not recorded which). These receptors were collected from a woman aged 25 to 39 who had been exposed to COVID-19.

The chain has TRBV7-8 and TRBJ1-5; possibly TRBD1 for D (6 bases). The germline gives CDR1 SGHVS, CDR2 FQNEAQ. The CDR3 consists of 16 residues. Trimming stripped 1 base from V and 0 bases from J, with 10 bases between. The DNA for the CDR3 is TGTGCCAGCAGCTTAGTGACAGGTCGTAGCAATCAGCCCCAGCATTTT. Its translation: CASSLVTGRSNQPQHF.

CDR3 coding DNA: TGCAGCGTTGAAGGCCGCGCGGCCCCGATAGAGACCCAGTACTTC. It translates to CSVEGRAAPIETQYF. The chain is built from TRBV29-1 and TRBJ2-5; D gene uncertain. CDR1 and CDR2 (germline): SQVTM, ANQGSEA. The CDR3 runs to 15 residues. V lost 1 base and J 4 bases, leaving 16 bases between the germline ends.